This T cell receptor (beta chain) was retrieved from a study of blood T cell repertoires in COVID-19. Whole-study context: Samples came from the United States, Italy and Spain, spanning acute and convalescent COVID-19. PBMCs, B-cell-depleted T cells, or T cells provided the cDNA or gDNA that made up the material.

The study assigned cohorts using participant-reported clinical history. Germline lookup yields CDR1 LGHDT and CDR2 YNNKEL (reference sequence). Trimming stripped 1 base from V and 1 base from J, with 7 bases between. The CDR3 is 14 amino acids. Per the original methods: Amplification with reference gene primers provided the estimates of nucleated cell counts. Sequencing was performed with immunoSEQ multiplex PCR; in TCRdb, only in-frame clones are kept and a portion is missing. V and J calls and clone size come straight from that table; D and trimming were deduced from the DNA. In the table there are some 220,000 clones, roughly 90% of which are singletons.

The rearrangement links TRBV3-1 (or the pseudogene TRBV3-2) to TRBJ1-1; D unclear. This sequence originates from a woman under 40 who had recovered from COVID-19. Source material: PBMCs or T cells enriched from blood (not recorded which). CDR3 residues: CASSQGYRNTEAFF. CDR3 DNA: TGTGCCAGCAGCCAAGGGTACAGGAACACTGAAGCTTTCTTT.